The 28 T cell receptor beta chains below all came from one sample that was sequenced in a study of a mutant IDH1 vaccine in newly diagnosed glioma. Method: immunoSEQ multiplex PCR; TCRdb's copy keeps in-frame clones and lacks some. Here the sample spans more than 30,000 clones, 84% being singletons. Specified time point: week 47, end of study. Doses consisted of 300 ug of mutant IDH1 20-mer peptide each, paired with topical imiquimod. Their antigen targets remain unknown. Sequencing was performed on PBMCs, taken from a glioma patient whose treatment included an IDH1 peptide vaccine. Every receptor here comes from a man aged 25-45 years with glioma.

The chain carries TRBV5-1 and TRBJ1-2; no definite D call. This CDR3 contains 15 residues. CDR1 and CDR2 (germline): SGHRS, YFSETQ. V was clipped by 1 base and J by 2 bases, with 12 bases between them. The DNA for the CDR3 is TGCGCCAGCAGCTTGACGGGCCGCCGAAACTATGGCTACACCTTC. Amino acids: CASSLTGRRNYGYTF.

V usage is TRBV30 and J usage is TRBJ2-5; 8 bases are a match to TRBD2. V was clipped by 4 bases and J by 4 bases; unmatched bases: 8. The CDR3 runs 14 residues. Germline CDR1 reads GTSNPN; CDR2 reads SVGIG (reference sequence). CDR3 coding DNA: TGTGCCTGGAACCTAGCGGGCGCCACAGAGACCCAGTACTTC. Encoded protein: CAWNLAGATETQYF.

This clone was seen only once. The chain couples TRBV5-1 to TRBJ2-3; D is unclear. This CDR3 spans 15 amino acids. Germline CDR1 is SGHRS and CDR2 is YFSETQ. The germline V and J ends were trimmed by 0 bases and 0 bases, with 8 bases remaining between them. The chain's CDR3 is CASSLAGRSTDTQYF. The CDR3 DNA reads as TGCGCCAGCAGCTTGGCGGGTCGGAGCACAGATACGCAGTATTTT.

There are a few counts of this clone. The chain is built from TRBV9 and TRBJ2-5; 9 bases map to TRBD2. The CDR3 covers 18 residues. V was clipped by 4 bases and J by 4 bases; unmatched bases: 17. Germline V gives CDR1 SGDLS, CDR2 YYNGEE. CDR3 amino acids: CASSPSAGTSPLVETQYF. Here the CDR3 DNA reads TGTGCCAGCAGCCCCAGCGCCGGGACTAGCCCACTAGTAGAGACCCAGTACTTC. The entire variable domain, with the rest obtained from reference TRBV9 and TRBJ2-5, is as follows: DSGVTQTPKHLITATGQRVTLRCSPRSGDLSVYWYQQSLDQGLQFLIQYYNGEERAKGNILERFSAQQFPDLHSELNLSSLELGDSALYFCASSPSAGTSPLVETQYFGPGTRLLVL.

The chain employs TRBV5-5 and TRBJ1-4; 8 bases fit TRBD1. Unmatched junction bases numbered 9, after V lost 0 bases and J lost 8 bases. This CDR3 is built from 16 residues. Germline V gene data show CDR1 as SGHKS and CDR2 as YYEKEE (reference sequence). Here the CDR3 DNA reads TGTGCCAGCAGCTTGGGATTTGGACAGGGAAGGGAAAAACTGTTTTTT. Translation: CASSLGFGQGREKLFF.

The rearrangement uses TRBV5-1 and TRBJ2-3; a possible D gene is TRBD1 (6 bases). V lost 2 bases and J 4 bases, leaving 17 bases between the germline ends. The germline CDR1 and CDR2 sequences are SGHRS and YFSETQ. The CDR3 has 16 amino acids. The DNA for the CDR3 is TGCGCCAGCAGCTTCGGACAGACGTTGTGGGCAGATACGCAGTATTTT. This sequence encodes CASSFGQTLWADTQYF.

The V call is TRBV5-1, the J call TRBJ1-6; possibly TRBD1 for D (6 bases). The CDR3 has 19 amino acids. V shed 2 bases and J shed 0 bases, with 18 bases lying between them. The germline CDR1 and CDR2 sequences are SGHRS and YFSETQ. CDR3 region: CASSLPGGQALSYNSPLHF. DNA of the CDR3: TGCGCCAGCAGCTTACCGGGGGGACAAGCCCTCTCCTATAATTCACCCCTCCACTTT. The full variable domain, with the rest looked up from reference TRBV5-1 and TRBJ1-6, is KAGVTQTPRYLIKTRGQQVTLSCSPISGHRSVSWYQQTPGQGLQFLFEYFSETQRNKGNFPGRFSGRQFSNSRSEMNVSTLELGDSALYLCASSLPGGQALSYNSPLHFGNGTRLTVT.

The J gene is TRBJ1-1, the V gene TRBV27; D gene unclear. The CDR3 is made up of 13 amino acids. Germline lookup yields CDR1 MNHEY and CDR2 SMNVEV (reference sequence). V was trimmed by 2 bases and J by 0 bases, leaving 4 bases between them. The CDR3 loop is CASSLVMNTEAFF. CDR3 sequence (DNA): TGTGCCAGCAGTTTAGTGATGAACACTGAAGCTTTCTTT.

This clone is deemed medium-sized. V gene TRBV7-9 combines with J gene TRBJ2-2; D unresolved. Trimming removed 6 bases from V and 7 bases from J, with 12 bases in between. From germline, CDR1 is SEHNR and CDR2 FQNEAQ (reference sequence). CDR3 size: 13 residues. CDR3 protein: CASSIQAGGELFF. CDR3 nucleotide sequence: TGTGCCAGCAGTATTCAGGCCGGCGGGGAGCTGTTTTTT. The full variable domain, rest sourced from reference TRBV7-9 and TRBJ2-2, is DTGVSQNPRHKITKRGQNVTFRCDPISEHNRLYWYRQTLGQGPEFLTYFQNEAQLEKSRLLSDRFSAERPKGSFSTLEIQRTEQGDSAMYLCASSIQAGGELFFGEGSRLTVL.

The chain has TRBV5-1 and TRBJ1-3; D is perhaps TRBD1 (6 bases). This CDR3 is built from 18 residues. V was cut by 0 bases and J by 0 bases, with 16 bases left in between. Germline loops: CDR1 SGHRS, CDR2 YFSETQ. CDR3 sequence reads: CASSLEWTAIFSGNTIYF. CDR3 DNA sequence: TGCGCCAGCAGCTTGGAATGGACAGCAATTTTCTCTGGAAACACCATATATTTT.

This chain joins TRBV27 and TRBJ1-5; 8 bases map to TRBD1. Germline lookup yields CDR1 MNHEY and CDR2 SMNVEV (reference sequence). V lost 5 bases, J lost 4 bases, and 1 base stayed unmatched. This CDR3 region has 13 residues. CDR3 coding DNA: TGTGCCAGCAGTCGGACAGGGAATCAGCCCCAGCATTTT. It is translated as CASSRTGNQPQHF.

The sample holds one count of this clone. The CDR3 here is CASSLEPLAGGNIQYF. The CDR3 DNA reads TGCGCCAGCAGCTTGGAACCACTAGCGGGGGGGAACATTCAGTACTTC. The rearrangement links TRBV5-1 to TRBJ2-4, with 13 bases aligning to TRBD2. CDR1 and CDR2 from the germline V gene are SGHRS and YFSETQ. The CDR3 runs to 16 residues. The V gene end was trimmed by 0 bases and the J gene end by 7 bases; junction bases not matched to a gene: 4.

The rearrangement joins TRBV5-4 to TRBJ2-5; D uncertain. From germline, CDR1 is SGHNT and CDR2 YYREEE (reference sequence). The CDR3 contains 11 residues. V shed 0 bases and J shed 5 bases, with 2 bases lying between them. CDR3 protein: CASSLDETQYF. The DNA of the CDR3 is TGTGCCAGCAGCTTGGATGAGACCCAGTACTTC. The variable domain in full, with the rest retrieved from reference TRBV5-4 and TRBJ2-5, is ETGVTQSPTHLIKTRGQQVTLRCSSQSGHNTVSWYQQALGQGPQFIFQYYREEENGRGNFPPRFSGLQFPNYSSELNVNALELDDSALYLCASSLDETQYFGPGTRLLVL.

The genes are TRBV7-9 and TRBJ2-1; 7 bases fit TRBD2. The germline V gene encodes CDR1 SEHNR and CDR2 FQNEAQ (reference sequence). With V trimmed by 1 base and J by 4 bases, 7 bases remained unmatched. The CDR3 is 16 residues long. This CDR3 is CASSLDASGVYNEQFF. The CDR3 nucleotides read TGTGCCAGCAGCTTAGATGCTAGCGGAGTATACAATGAGCAGTTCTTC.

This chain links TRBV25-1 with TRBJ1-2; a weak D match, TRBD1 (6 bases). The CDR3 runs 12 residues. Germline CDR1 is MGHDK and CDR2 is SYGVNS. The V and J ends lost 5 bases and 4 bases respectively, with 8 bases between them. CDR3: CASSTGPYGYTF. The CDR3 nucleotides read TGTGCCAGCAGTACAGGGCCCTATGGCTACACCTTC.

The CDR3 sequence: CASSPLVDTEAFF. CDR3 sequence (DNA): TGTGCCAGCAGCCCCCTAGTCGATACTGAAGCTTTCTTT. The J gene is TRBJ1-1, the V gene TRBV7-2; D is unresolved. Germline V gene sequence: CDR1 SGHTA, CDR2 FQGNSA. The V and J ends lost 5 bases and 5 bases respectively, with 12 bases between them. This CDR3 comprises 13 residues.

The chain couples TRBV2 to TRBJ1-1; D call uncertain. The CDR3 extends over 13 amino acids. With 7 bases removed from V and 0 bases from J, the gap between germline ends came to 9 bases. Per the germline V gene, CDR1 is SNHLY and CDR2 is FYNNEI. The CDR3 sequence: CASTLPLNTEAFF. The CDR3 DNA reads TGTGCCAGCACCCTCCCCTTGAACACTGAAGCTTTCTTT.

The chain is built from TRBV7-3 and TRBJ1-1, with 10 bases lining up with TRBD1. The CDR3 length is 15 residues. Germline-derived CDR1 and CDR2 are SGHTA and FQGTGA. V lost 5 bases to trimming and J lost 5 bases; unmatched junction nucleotides: 8. This chain's CDR3 is CASSRTPGQGTEAFF. The CDR3 DNA reads as TGTGCCAGCAGCCGCACTCCGGGACAGGGGACTGAAGCTTTCTTT. Full variable domain (missing parts from reference TRBV7-3 and TRBJ1-1): GAGVSQTPSNKVTEKGKYVELRCDPISGHTALYWYRQSLGQGPEFLIYFQGTGAADDSGLPNDRFFAVRPEGSVSTLKIQRTERGDSAVYLCASSRTPGQGTEAFFGQGTRLTVV.

The chain recombines TRBV5-6 with TRBJ1-1, with D unclear. The V gene lost 0 bases and the J gene lost 1 base, with 4 bases spanning the gap. The CDR3 covers 13 residues. The germline CDR1 and CDR2 sequences are SGHDT and YYEEEE. CDR3 bases: TGTGCCAGCAGCTTGGAGGGGAACACTGAAGCTTTCTTT. This translates into CASSLEGNTEAFF.

The chain carries TRBV4-1 and TRBJ1-3; D unclear. With 3 bases removed from V and 1 base from J, the gap between germline ends came to 4 bases. This CDR3 spans 13 amino acids. Germline lookup yields CDR1 MGHRA and CDR2 YSYEKL. The CDR3 sequence is CASSHESGNTIYF. DNA of the CDR3: TGCGCCAGCAGCCATGAATCTGGAAACACCATATATTTT.

This clone was picked up a small number of times. This chain connects TRBV6-1 to TRBJ2-7; possibly TRBD2 for D (5 bases). There are 15 residues in the CDR3. Germline V CDR1 and CDR2: MNHNS, SASEGT. V was shortened by 6 bases and J by 0 bases, with 15 bases between the two germline ends. CDR3 region: CASRTGVEISYEQYF. CDR3 nucleotides: TGTGCCAGCAGGACCGGGGTGGAGATCTCCTACGAGCAGTACTTC.

The rearrangement uses TRBV30 and TRBJ2-5; D gene uncertain. Germline lookup yields CDR1 GTSNPN and CDR2 SVGIG (reference sequence). The CDR3 consists of 13 residues. V was cut by 5 bases and J by 3 bases, with 13 bases left in between. The CDR3 nucleotides read TGTGCCTGGGGAGACGACAACGAAGAGACCCAGTACTTC. This gives the protein CAWGDDNEETQYF.

This CDR3 reads CASSQTSGREAYNEQFF. CDR3 coding DNA: TGTGCCAGCAGCCAGACTAGCGGGAGAGAAGCCTACAATGAGCAGTTCTTC. The chain employs TRBV11-3 and TRBJ2-1, with 12 bases fitting TRBD2. Germline V gene data show CDR1 as SGHNT and CDR2 as YENEEA. There are 17 residues in the CDR3. Trimming cost V 5 bases and J 2 bases; bases outside gene matches: 7.

This clone has just a few counts. The rearrangement uses TRBV21-1 and TRBJ2-7; the table's D call of TRBD1 was not tested on the DNA. TRBV21-1 is a listed pseudogene. The CDR3 has 15 amino acids. The CDR3 nucleotides read TGTGCCAGCTCGACAAGTCCCAGGATTGACTACGAGCAGTACTTC. Amino acid sequence: CASSTSPRIDYEQYF.

The J gene is TRBJ1-2, the V gene TRBV4-1; no definite D call. CDR3 length: 14 amino acids. Trimming shortened V by 1 base and J by 6 bases, and 12 bases separated the two germline ends. CDR1 is MGHRA and CDR2 is YSYEKL in the germline V gene. CDR3 coding DNA: TGCGCCAGCAGCCAAGTTTTTCAAAGGGATGGCTACACCTTC. Translation: CASSQVFQRDGYTF.

A single count supports this clone. V is TRBV6-5 and J is TRBJ2-2; TRBD1 agrees at 8 bases. Germline V gene data show CDR1 as MNHEY and CDR2 as SVGAGI. The ends lost 8 bases at V and 5 bases at J; junction bases unmatched: 10. This CDR3 comprises 15 residues. The CDR3 DNA follows: TGTGCCAGCGGCCTTTGGCAGGGGGCGACCGGGGAGCTGTTTTTT. Its protein product is CASGLWQGATGELFF.

CDR3 residues: CASTDGVREKLFF. DNA for the CDR3: TGTGCCAGCACGGACGGGGTGCGTGAAAAACTGTTTTTT. The J gene is TRBJ1-4, the V gene TRBV6-1; D is ambiguous. The CDR3 spans 13 residues. V lost 7 bases and J 7 bases, leaving 13 bases between the germline ends. In germline, CDR1 is MNHNS, CDR2 SASEGT.

J is TRBJ1-4 and V is TRBV30, with a tentative D call TRBD1 (6 bases). Germline-derived CDR1 and CDR2 are GTSNPN and SVGIG (reference sequence). Trimming stripped 7 bases from V and 11 bases from J, with 17 bases between. This CDR3 region has 12 residues. The CDR3 spells CALGGEMMKLFF. CDR3 bases: TGTGCCTTAGGGGGGGAAATGATGAAACTGTTTTTT.